Below are 14 T cell receptor beta chains sequenced from a single sample in a study of cytomegalovirus exposure and HLA in healthy donors. Primers included in the PCR were 60 Vbeta and 13 Jbeta primers. Sequencing used immunoSEQ multiplex PCR; TCRdb keeps in-frame clones, though not all of them. In the table there are 170,000 or so clones, over 60% of which are singletons. The sequencing input was PBMCs. All receptors come from a middle-aged man in good health and CMV-seronegative.

This clone was observed a handful of times. The chain is built from TRBV27 and TRBJ1-4; D may be TRBD1 (6 bases). The CDR3 consists of 13 residues. CDR1 and CDR2 (germline): MNHEY, SMNVEV (reference sequence). The V end lost 4 bases, the J end lost 3 bases, and 6 bases lay between the germline ends. The chain's CDR3 is CASSSGANEKLFF. CDR3 coding DNA: TGTGCCAGCAGTTCAGGGGCTAATGAAAAACTGTTTTTT.

The chain combines TRBV29-1 with TRBJ1-1; 8 bases align to TRBD1. Trimming at V came to 2 bases and at J to 1 base, leaving 0 bases not matched to a gene. The CDR3 totals 13 residues. Germline lookup yields CDR1 SQVTM and CDR2 ANQGSEA. The CDR3 region is CSVEQGANTEAFF. The CDR3 DNA follows: TGCAGCGTTGAACAGGGGGCGAACACTGAAGCTTTCTTT.

The chain links TRBV10-3 to TRBJ2-2, with TRBD2 matching over 8 bases. CDR1 and CDR2 from the germline V gene are ENHRY and SYGVKD. The V and J ends lost 6 bases and 3 bases, in that order; junction bases with no gene match: 6. CDR3 length: 15 amino acids. The CDR3 protein is CAISSGGLDTGELFF. The CDR3 DNA is TGTGCCATCAGCTCGGGGGGGCTCGACACCGGGGAGCTGTTTTTT.

The V gene is TRBV7-9, the J gene TRBJ2-5, with 7 bases aligning to TRBD1. Trimming removed 2 bases from V and 2 bases from J; junction bases left unmatched: 5. CDR1 is SEHNR, CDR2 FQNEAQ, per germline (reference sequence). CDR3 size: 15 residues. CDR3 bases: TGTGCCAGCAGCTTAATGGGACAGATACAAGAGACCCAGTACTTC. Translating gives CASSLMGQIQETQYF. The full variable domain, its missing parts supplied by reference TRBV7-9 and TRBJ2-5, is DTGVSQNPRHKITKRGQNVTFRCDPISEHNRLYWYRQTLGQGPEFLTYFQNEAQLEKSRLLSDRFSAERPKGSFSTLEIQRTEQGDSAMYLCASSLMGQIQETQYFGPGTRLLVL.

The gene calls are TRBV10-3 and TRBJ2-3; TRBD2 aligns across 10 bases. Unmatched junction bases numbered 4, after V lost 10 bases and J lost 3 bases. The CDR3 runs to 13 residues. The germline gives CDR1 ENHRY, CDR2 SYGVKD. CDR3 nucleotides: TGTGCCACCCTAGCGGGAGAGACAGATACGCAGTATTTT. Residues: CATLAGETDTQYF.

The chain uses TRBV2 and TRBJ2-5, with TRBD2 matching 8 bases. CDR3 length equals 15 residues. Looked up from germline, CDR1 is SNHLY and CDR2 is FYNNEI. V shed 8 bases and J 5 bases; nucleotides not matched to a gene: 13. Here the CDR3 reads CASGGETSVEETQYF. In DNA form, the CDR3 reads TGTGCCAGCGGGGGGGAGACTAGCGTGGAGGAGACCCAGTACTTC. Filled out from reference TRBV2 and TRBJ2-5, the complete variable domain reads EPEVTQTPSHQVTQMGQEVILRCVPISNHLYFYWYRQILGQKVEFLVSFYNNEISEKSEIFDDQFSVERPDGSNFTLKIRSTKLEDSAMYFCASGGETSVEETQYFGPGTRLLVL.

The V gene is TRBV6-1, the J gene TRBJ2-1; 11 bases are a match to TRBD2. The CDR3 consists of 18 residues. Unmatched junction bases numbered 12, after V lost 1 base and J lost 7 bases. From germline, CDR1 is MNHNS and CDR2 SASEGT. CDR3 residues: CASSEGSGRAIRVNEQFF. In DNA form, the CDR3 reads TGTGCCAGCAGTGAAGGTAGCGGGAGGGCCATAAGAGTAAATGAGCAGTTCTTC.

Comment on this clone: At the DNA level, this CDR3 is encoded by other sequences in the same sample as well. This chain uses TRBV19 with TRBJ1-2; 8 positions match TRBD1. CDR1 LNHDA and CDR2 SQIVND come from the germline V gene (reference sequence). The CDR3 is 13 residues long. Germline trimming cut 6 bases from V and 4 bases from J; bases unmatched to any gene: 4. As DNA, the CDR3 is TGTGCCAGTAGGGACAGGGAGGGCTATGGCTACACCTTC. Protein sequence: CASRDREGYGYTF. The full variable domain, rest sourced from reference TRBV19 and TRBJ1-2, is DGGITQSPKYLFRKEGQNVTLSCEQNLNHDAMYWYRQDPGQGLRLIYYSQIVNDFQKGDIAEGYSVSREKKESFPLTVTSAQKNPTAFYLCASRDREGYGYTFGSGTRLTVV.

This chain joins TRBV25-1 and TRBJ1-6; tentatively, D is TRBD1 (5 bases). V lost 5 bases and J 8 bases, leaving 10 bases between the germline ends. The CDR3 length is 13 residues. The germline V gene encodes CDR1 MGHDK and CDR2 SYGVNS. This CDR3 is CASSWAGDSPLHF. DNA for the CDR3: TGTGCCAGCAGTTGGGCGGGGGATTCACCCCTCCACTTT.

This chain uses TRBV10-3 with TRBJ2-3, with 11 bases identical to TRBD2. J was trimmed by 2 bases and V by 11 bases; bases with no gene match: 12. The CDR3 totals 16 residues. Germline V gene sequence: CDR1 ENHRY, CDR2 SYGVKD. The CDR3: CAAQGGTSGVTDTQYF. The CDR3 DNA reads TGTGCCGCGCAAGGGGGGACTAGCGGAGTCACAGATACGCAGTATTTT.

The chain combines TRBV10-3 with TRBJ2-3, with 12 bases fitting TRBD2. The J segment lost 9 bases and the V segment lost 0 bases, leaving 7 bases of the junction unmatched. The germline V gene encodes CDR1 ENHRY and CDR2 SYGVKD. This CDR3 is 16 amino acids long. The CDR3 here is CAISESKPSGGATQYF. In nucleotides, the CDR3 is TGTGCCATCAGTGAGTCGAAGCCTAGCGGGGGGGCGACGCAGTATTTT.

The rearrangement joins TRBV5-1 to TRBJ2-7, with D unresolved. The V and J ends lost 6 bases and 1 base respectively, with 11 bases between them. Germline V CDR1 and CDR2: SGHRS, YFSETQ. CDR3 size: 13 residues. The chain's CDR3 is CASMNTQSYEQYF. The CDR3, as DNA: TGCGCCAGCATGAATACACAGTCCTACGAGCAGTACTTC.

This chain uses TRBV4-3 with TRBJ2-1, with 10 positions matching TRBD2. J was trimmed by 9 bases and V by 0 bases; bases with no gene match: 8. CDR3 length: 16 residues. Germline V gives CDR1 LGHNA, CDR2 YSLEER. The CDR3 DNA follows: TGCGCCAGCAGCCAAGATCTCTCTAGCGGGAGAGGTGAGCAGTTCTTC. Translation: CASSQDLSSGRGEQFF.

The chain links TRBV5-4 to TRBJ2-5, with unresolved D. Trimming cost V 4 bases and J 0 bases, with 13 bases left between them. This CDR3 comprises 15 residues. The germline V gene encodes CDR1 SGHNT and CDR2 YYREEE (reference sequence). CDR3 in DNA: TGTGCCAGCAGCAAAAGAGAGTCGTACCAAGAGACCCAGTACTTC. Its translation is CASSKRESYQETQYF.